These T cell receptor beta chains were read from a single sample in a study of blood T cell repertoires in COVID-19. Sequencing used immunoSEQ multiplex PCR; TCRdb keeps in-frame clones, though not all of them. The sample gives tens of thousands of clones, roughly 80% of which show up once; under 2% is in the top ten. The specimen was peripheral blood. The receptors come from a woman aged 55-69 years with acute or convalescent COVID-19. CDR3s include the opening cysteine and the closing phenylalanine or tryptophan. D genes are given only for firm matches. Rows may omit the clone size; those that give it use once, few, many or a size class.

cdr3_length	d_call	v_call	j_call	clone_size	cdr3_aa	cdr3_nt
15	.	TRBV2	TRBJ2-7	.	CASSDARLVSYEQYF	TGTGCCAGCAGTGATGCCAGACTAGTCTCCTACGAGCAGTACTTC
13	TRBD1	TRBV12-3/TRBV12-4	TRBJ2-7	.	CASSFGQGYEQYF	TGTGCCAGCAGTTTTGGACAGGGCTACGAGCAGTACTTC
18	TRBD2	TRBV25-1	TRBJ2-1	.	CASLSEGSGGGAYNEQFF	TGTGCCAGCCTCTCGGAGGGTAGCGGGGGCGGGGCCTACAATGAGCAGTTCTTC
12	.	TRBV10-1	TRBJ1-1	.	CASRGQNTEAFF	TGCGCCAGCAGAGGACAGAACACTGAAGCTTTCTTT
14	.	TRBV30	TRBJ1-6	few	CAWSVGQGRSPLHF	TGTGCCTGGAGTGTAGGGCAGGGTAGATCACCCCTCCACTTT
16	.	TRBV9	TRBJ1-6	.	CASSVARRGEDSPLHF	TGTGCCAGCAGCGTAGCTCGCAGGGGCGAGGATTCACCCCTCCACTTT
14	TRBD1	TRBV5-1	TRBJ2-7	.	CASSRDRAPYEQYF	TGCGCCAGCAGCAGGGACAGGGCCCCCTACGAGCAGTACTTC
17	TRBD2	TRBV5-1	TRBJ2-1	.	CASSLPPGLAVNNEQFF	TGCGCCAGCAGCTTGCCTCCAGGACTAGCGGTTAACAATGAGCAGTTCTTC
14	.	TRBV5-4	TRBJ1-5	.	CASSSSGSNQPQHF	TGTGCCAGCAGCTCGTCGGGGAGCAATCAGCCCCAGCATTTT
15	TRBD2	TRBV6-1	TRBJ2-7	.	CASSELAGGVGEQYF	TGTGCCAGCAGTGAACTAGCGGGAGGGGTGGGTGAGCAGTACTTC
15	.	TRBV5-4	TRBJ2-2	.	CASSLISPRDGELFF	TGTGCCAGCAGCTTAATATCCCCGCGTGACGGGGAGCTGTTTTTT
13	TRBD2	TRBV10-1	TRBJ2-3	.	CASGGSGFVTQYF	TGCGCCAGCGGCGGGAGCGGGTTTGTTACGCAGTATTTT
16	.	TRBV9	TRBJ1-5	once	CASSGPGGWADQPQHF	TGTGCCAGCAGCGGACCGGGCGGGTGGGCCGATCAGCCCCAGCATTTT
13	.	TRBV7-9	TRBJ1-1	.	CASSDKVNTEAFF	TGTGCCAGCAGCGACAAGGTAAACACTGAAGCTTTCTTT
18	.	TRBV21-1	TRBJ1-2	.	CASSKGSRLFPGHYGYTF	TGTGCCAGCAGCAAGGGCTCTCGTCTTTTTCCAGGCCACTATGGCTACACCTTC
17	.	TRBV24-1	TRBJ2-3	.	CATSDLGLAGPTDTQYF	TGTGCCACCAGTGATTTAGGGCTAGCAGGACCCACAGATACGCAGTATTTT
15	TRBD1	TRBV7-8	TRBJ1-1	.	CASSLPGQGNTEAFF	TGTGCCAGCAGCTTACCAGGACAGGGGAACACTGAAGCTTTCTTT
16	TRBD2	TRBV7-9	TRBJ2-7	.	CASSSTSGRGGYEQYF	TGTGCCAGCAGCTCGACTAGCGGGAGAGGGGGCTACGAGCAGTACTTC
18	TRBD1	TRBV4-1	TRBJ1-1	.	CASSQLQGARRGNTEAFF	TGCGCCAGCAGCCAGTTACAGGGGGCGCGCAGAGGGAACACTGAAGCTTTCTTT
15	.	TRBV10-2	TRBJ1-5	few	CASSEVGGFNQPQHF	TGCGCCAGCAGTGAGGTCGGGGGATTCAATCAGCCCCAGCATTTT